This TCR beta chain was captured in a study of molecular identifiers for immune sequencing clone quantification. Findings and caveats of the study: Identical barcode-sharing TCR molecules could lead to underestimated sizes for highly expanded clones.

Many counts were recorded for this clonotype. Its specificity is unknown. J gave up 4 bases and V 4 bases, and 6 bases lay outside the gene matches. CDR3 length equals 17 residues. The V gene's germline CDR1 is SGHVS and CDR2 FNYEAQ. Library preparation followed earlier protocols using designated TCR primers. TCRdb re-derived calls from the PCR reads in MiXCR, one entry per CDR3 protein. The repertoire has roughly 93,000 distinct CDR3 sequences, roughly 25% of them found once; the top ten carry approximately 0.78%. The J gene is TRBJ2-2, the V gene TRBV7-6; TRBD2 agrees at 13 bases. The TCR comes from a human donor in good health. Some libraries in this study had Jurkat cell RNA spiked in. Sequenced input: naive CD8+ T cells from blood, with Jurkat cell RNA spiked in. Subset meaning: FACS-sorted CD8+CD4-CCR7+CD45RA+ naive T cells. The CDR3 reads CASSSTGTSGATGELFF. The CDR3 coding sequence is TGTGCCAGCAGCTCTACCGGGACTAGCGGGGCCACCGGGGAGCTGTTTTTT.